This record concerns one TCR beta chain sequence. Each CDR3 protein is one row after TCRdb ran MiXCR on the RT-PCR reads. The sample has approximately 60,000 distinct CDR3 sequences, about an eighth seen once. Trimming cost V 2 bases and J 3 bases, with 12 bases left between them. CDR3 length: 15 residues. Germline lookup yields CDR1 SGHDT and CDR2 YYEEEE. These data originate in a study of patients and donors after allogeneic stem cell transplantation. The material sequenced was blood, either unsorted or a sorted T cell fraction (not recorded which). The J gene is TRBJ1-3, the V gene TRBV5-6, with a tentative D call TRBD1 (5 bases). This TCR was sampled from a human donor who was either an allogeneic HSCT recipient or a stem cell or donor lymphocyte infusion donor (not recorded which). It is not recorded whose cells these are; they may come from a transplant donor. The DNA for the CDR3 is TGTGCCAGCAGCTTATCGGGGGTTTTTGGAAACACCATATATTTT. Translation: CASSLSGVFGNTIYF.